The 28 T cell receptor beta chains below were found in one sample sequenced in a study of blood T cells in healthy people across ages. A second PCR of 7 to 11 cycles used a sample-barcoded 5' primer and a J-beta primer mix. One entry per CDR3 protein, called by TCRdb with MiXCR from the 5' RACE reads. The data hold some 1,800,000 distinct CDR3 sequences, with roughly two fifths observed a single time. The specimen sequenced was blood. The receptors come from a human donor in good health.

V gene TRBV29-1 combines with J gene TRBJ2-1; D gene unclear. Germline lookup yields CDR1 SQVTM and CDR2 ANQGSEA. V was shortened by 5 bases and J by 6 bases, with 17 bases between the two germline ends. The CDR3 has 14 residues. The CDR3 DNA sequence: TGCAGCGTTCTACGGGCTAGTAAAGGCAATGAGCAGTTCTTC. Translation gives CSVLRASKGNEQFF.

The sample holds a few counts of this clonotype. The chain employs TRBV6-5 and TRBJ1-2; D is perhaps TRBD1 (5 bases). The germline V gene has CDR1 MNHEY and CDR2 SVGAGI. V was cut by 6 bases and J by 8 bases, with 13 bases left in between. The CDR3 sequence is 12 residues long. The CDR3 sequence is CASRRTRQGYTF. The CDR3 nucleotides read TGTGCCAGCAGACGGACTCGACAGGGCTACACCTTC.

The chain couples TRBV20-1 to TRBJ2-3, with D perhaps TRBD2 (7 bases). Trimming left V 5 bases short and J 2 bases short, with 14 bases between. The CDR3 is 14 amino acids. Germline CDR1 DFQATT, CDR2 SNEGSKA (reference sequence). The CDR3 is CSAPREGHTDTQYF. The CDR3 nucleotides read TGCAGTGCTCCAAGGGAGGGACACACAGATACGCAGTATTTT.

This clonotype was observed a handful of times. The chain uses TRBV28 and TRBJ1-4, with 8 bases matching TRBD1. This CDR3 is built from 14 residues. CDR1 MDHEN and CDR2 SYDVKM come from the germline V gene. V dropped 4 bases and J dropped 10; count of bases not matched to a gene: 8. The CDR3 DNA reads TGTGCCAGCAGTTCTGGCAGGGGGCGTCTAAAACTGTTTTTT. Encoded protein: CASSSGRGRLKLFF.

The CDR3 protein is CASSQGAGGLNTEAFF. Here the CDR3 DNA reads TGCGCCAGCAGCCAAGGTGCAGGGGGGTTGAACACTGAAGCTTTCTTT. The chain recombines TRBV4-1 with TRBJ1-1; 7 nucleotides match TRBD1. Losses at the gene ends were 1 base for V and 0 bases for J; bases not matched to a gene: 5. This CDR3 is 16 amino acids long. Germline V gives CDR1 MGHRA, CDR2 YSYEKL.

The chain is built from TRBV10-3 and TRBJ2-3, with 13 bases fitting TRBD2. V trimming: 4 bases; J trimming: 3 bases; junction bases outside the gene matches: 7. Germline V lookup: CDR1 ENHRY, CDR2 SYGVKD. This CDR3 has 17 residues. The CDR3 sequence is CAISGTSGGRATDTQYF. The CDR3 bases are TGTGCCATCAGTGGGACTAGCGGGGGACGGGCGACAGATACGCAGTATTTT.

With respect to this clonotype: At one of its ends the junction is not consistent with the germline gene, which may arise from a read error. The chain carries TRBV3-1 and TRBJ2-5; 13 bases agree with TRBD2. Per the germline V gene, CDR1 is LGHDT and CDR2 is YNNKEL (reference sequence). The CDR3 is made up of 17 amino acids. Here the CDR3 reads CTSSQDFGTSGEETQYF. As DNA, the CDR3 is TGTACCAGCAGCCAAGATTTCGGGACTAGCGGGGAGGAGACCCAGTACTTC.

This clonotype has a single count. This rearrangement joins TRBV10-3 to TRBJ2-2; no definite D call. This CDR3 comprises 13 residues. V was trimmed by 4 bases and J by 5 bases, leaving 8 bases between them. In germline, CDR1 is ENHRY, CDR2 SYGVKD. DNA of the CDR3: TGTGCCATCAGTGGGGTGGATACCGGGGAGCTGTTTTTT. Encoded protein: CAISGVDTGELFF.

The chain uses TRBV7-3 and TRBJ2-7; no reliable D call. The CDR3 length is 13 residues. Germline V gene lookup returns CDR1 SGHTA and CDR2 FQGTGA. V was clipped by 4 bases and J by 5 bases, with 12 bases between them. CDR3 sequence (DNA): TGTGCCAGCAGCTCTCTGAGAGGCCACGAGCAGTACTTC. Protein sequence: CASSSLRGHEQYF.

The rearrangement joins TRBV10-3 to TRBJ2-5, with a tentative D call TRBD1 (6 bases). The end of the DNA is better explained by TRBJ2-1, so the J call may be wrong. This CDR3 spans 12 amino acids. CDR1 and CDR2 from the germline V gene are ENHRY and SYGVKD. The CDR3 region has the DNA TGTGCCATCAGTACAGGGTGGGAGACCCAGTTCTTC. Its translation: CAISTGWETQFF.

This clonotype was detected only a few times. The chain carries TRBV5-1 and TRBJ2-7, with 11 bases identical to TRBD2. Germline V gene lookup returns CDR1 SGHRS and CDR2 YFSETQ. This CDR3 has 15 residues. J lost 2 bases, V lost 5 bases, and 6 bases had no gene match. Here the CDR3 DNA reads TGCGCCAGCAGATTTAGCGGGGGGGACCCCTACGAGCAGTACTTC. It translates to CASRFSGGDPYEQYF.

The DNA for the CDR3 is TGTGCCAGCAGCTTTACAACAGGGTCCGGCACTGAAGCTTTCTTT. Its protein product is CASSFTTGSGTEAFF. The chain is built from TRBV11-1 and TRBJ1-1, with a weak D call TRBD1 (6 bases). The germline V gene encodes CDR1 SGHAT and CDR2 FQDESV (reference sequence). The CDR3 runs 15 residues. Trimming pared 3 bases from V and 4 bases from J, leaving 15 bases between.

This chain links TRBV2 with TRBJ1-2, with no clear D. The CDR3 extends over 13 amino acids. The germline gives CDR1 SNHLY, CDR2 FYNNEI. With 6 bases removed from V and 4 bases from J, the gap between germline ends came to 12 bases. CDR3 sequence: CASSQFPSYGYTF. CDR3 coding DNA: TGTGCCAGCAGCCAATTTCCTAGCTATGGCTACACCTTC.

This clonotype was found a few times. This chain joins TRBV7-9 and TRBJ2-7; a weak D match, TRBD1 (6 bases). CDR3 size: 15 residues. Per the germline V gene, CDR1 is SEHNR and CDR2 is FQNEAQ (reference sequence). The ends were cut back, 7 bases at V and 2 bases at J, with 18 bases in the middle. The CDR3 loop is CASIMEMGAPYEQYF. The CDR3 DNA reads TGTGCCAGCATCATGGAAATGGGGGCGCCCTACGAGCAGTACTTC. The whole variable domain, remainder taken from reference TRBV7-9 and TRBJ2-7, is DTGVSQNPRHKITKRGQNVTFRCDPISEHNRLYWYRQTLGQGPEFLTYFQNEAQLEKSRLLSDRFSAERPKGSFSTLEIQRTEQGDSAMYLCASIMEMGAPYEQYFGPGTRLTVT.

This clonotype was seen only a few times. This chain connects TRBV12-3 or TRBV12-4 to TRBJ2-1, with D possibly matching TRBD1 (6 bases). CDR3 length equals 15 residues. The germline V and J ends were trimmed by 5 bases and 4 bases, with 15 bases remaining between them. For the CDR3, the DNA is TGTGCCAGCAGTACCCAGGCAGGGGTTTACAATGAGCAGTTCTTC. This translates into CASSTQAGVYNEQFF.

The sample holds many counts of this clonotype. This chain connects TRBV12-3 or TRBV12-4 to TRBJ2-1; 13 nucleotides align to TRBD2. V trimming: 5 bases; J trimming: 7 bases; junction bases outside the gene matches: 5. The CDR3 covers 15 residues. CDR3: CASSLTSGGLNEQFF. DNA of the CDR3: TGTGCCAGCAGTCTGACTAGCGGGGGGTTAAATGAGCAGTTCTTC.

The chain recombines TRBV10-3 with TRBJ2-1; a weak D match, TRBD2 (5 bases). Trimming took off 10 bases at V and 0 bases at J, with 16 bases between the two ends. This CDR3 has 15 residues. CDR1 and CDR2 from the germline V gene are ENHRY and SYGVKD. Here the CDR3 DNA reads TGTGCCACCAGGAAAGCGGAAAGCTCCTACAATGAGCAGTTCTTC. Amino acid sequence: CATRKAESSYNEQFF.

This clonotype appeared a few times. V and J are TRBV27 and TRBJ2-7; tentative D call: TRBD1 (6 bases). CDR3 length equals 15 residues. Germline CDR1 and CDR2: MNHEY and SMNVEV (reference sequence). V was clipped by 6 bases and J by 2 bases, with 17 bases between them. CDR3: CASSPTRQDTYEQYF. In DNA, the CDR3 is TGTGCCAGCAGCCCTACCCGACAGGACACCTACGAGCAGTACTTC.

The genes are TRBV20-1 and TRBJ2-3; 13 bases are a match to TRBD2. This CDR3 is built from 16 residues. Germline V gene lookup returns CDR1 DFQATT and CDR2 SNEGSKA (reference sequence). V was pared by 6 bases and J by 4 bases, with 10 bases of the junction left unmatched. The CDR3 coding sequence is TGCAGTGCCCTCTCCGTAGGACTAGCGGGGGCAGATACGCAGTATTTT. Translation: CSALSVGLAGADTQYF.

This rearrangement joins TRBV11-3 to TRBJ1-1, with 9 bases fitting TRBD1. The germline V gene has CDR1 SGHNT and CDR2 YENEEA. The CDR3 runs 14 residues. Germline trimming cut 8 bases from V and 1 base from J; bases unmatched to any gene: 5. Here the CDR3 DNA reads TGTGCCAGCCAACCGGGACAGGGGAACACTGAAGCTTTCTTT. This encodes CASQPGQGNTEAFF.

This clonotype turned up a few times. The J gene is TRBJ2-1, the V gene TRBV29-1; TRBD1 aligns across 8 bases. CDR3 length equals 11 residues. The germline V gene encodes CDR1 SQVTM and CDR2 ANQGSEA. V trimming: 5 bases; J trimming: 8 bases; junction bases outside the gene matches: 2. CDR3 nucleotides: TGCAGCGTTTCACAGGGGGATGAGCAGTTCTTC. This gives the protein CSVSQGDEQFF.

This chain connects TRBV7-2 to TRBJ2-3, with TRBD1 matching over 7 bases. There are 13 residues in the CDR3. Germline V gives CDR1 SGHTA, CDR2 FQGNSA. J gave up 6 bases and V 4 bases, and 4 bases lay outside the gene matches. The CDR3, as DNA: TGTGCCAGCAGCTACGGACAGGTTGATACGCAGTATTTT. It yields the protein CASSYGQVDTQYF.

The rearrangement uses TRBV12-5 and TRBJ2-7, with TRBD2 matching 7 bases. The V gene end was trimmed by 3 bases and the J gene end by 1 base; junction bases not matched to a gene: 3. Germline values: CDR1 LGHNT, CDR2 FRNRAP. CDR3 length: 14 amino acids. The CDR3 is CASGFGGGSYEQYF. For the CDR3, the DNA is TGTGCTAGTGGTTTCGGGGGAGGGTCCTACGAGCAGTACTTC.

The CDR3 is CSALLPGRNYGYTF. Written as DNA, the CDR3 is TGCAGTGCTCTTCTCCCCGGGCGCAACTATGGCTACACCTTC. This sequence joins TRBV20-1 and TRBJ1-2; the D is unclear. Between the trimmed V and J ends, which lost 5 bases and 2 bases, there was a span of 15 bases. The germline gives CDR1 DFQATT, CDR2 SNEGSKA (reference sequence). CDR3 length: 14 amino acids.

In regard to this clonotype: One end of the junction fails to match germline, which may point to a read error. The gene calls are TRBV5-6 and TRBJ2-3; D tentatively reads TRBD1 or TRBD2 (6 bases each). From germline, CDR1 is SGHDT and CDR2 YYEEEE. The CDR3 extends over 16 amino acids. The CDR3 region has the DNA TGTGCCAGCAGCTTTGAGGGGGGCCGTTACACAGATATGCAGTATTTT. As protein: CASSFEGGRYTDMQYF.

The J gene is TRBJ1-6, the V gene TRBV4-2, with D perhaps matching TRBD1 (6 bases). Per the germline V gene, CDR1 is LGHNA and CDR2 is YNFKEQ. The CDR3 has 16 amino acids. V was shortened by 1 base and J by 7 bases, with 14 bases between the two germline ends. The CDR3 DNA sequence: TGTGCCAGCAGCCAAGGGACAGTTCGGGGGAATTCACCCCTCCACTTT. Translated, it gives CASSQGTVRGNSPLHF.

The chain links TRBV12-3 or TRBV12-4 to TRBJ1-4; 9 bases line up with TRBD1. With V trimmed by 5 bases and J by 13 bases, 11 bases remained unmatched. The CDR3 sequence is 14 residues long. The CDR3 DNA reads TGTGCCAGCAGTGAAGGACAGGGGAGAGTTATACTGTTTTTT. The encoded protein is CASSEGQGRVILFF.

This clonotype was found many times. This chain uses TRBV20-1 with TRBJ2-7; the D is unclear. Trimming cost V 3 bases and J 6 bases, with 9 bases left between them. The CDR3 runs 11 residues. The V gene's germline CDR1 is DFQATT and CDR2 SNEGSKA (reference sequence). The CDR3 protein is CSARGSFEQYF. CDR3 in DNA: TGCAGTGCTAGGGGGTCTTTCGAGCAGTACTTC.